This entry describes one T cell receptor (beta chain). The antigen remains undetermined. The sample belongs to a study of regulatory T cells in long-lasting Graves disease. The time point here: persistent/refractory GD, antithyroid drugs over 5 years with positive TRAb. RNA from PBMCs was the source of the TCR library. Arm-PCR of CDR3 regions and iRepertoire HTBI primers were the basis on which TCR beta libraries were built. Via MiXCR, TCRdb re-called the multiplex PCR reads, giving one row per CDR3 protein. Of over 350,000 distinct CDR3 sequences listed, less than 25% are singletons. The CDR3 covers 13 residues. V gave up 7 bases and J gave up 1 base, with 9 bases separating them. The V gene's germline CDR1 is SGHTA and CDR2 FQGNSA. The study, taken as a whole, reports: Blood alone, not thyroid tissue, was studied. Segments TRBV28, TRBJ1-2 and TRBJ2-5 showed preferential usage in persistent disease.

The J gene is TRBJ2-3, the V gene TRBV7-2; maybe TRBD2 (6 bases). The receptor was isolated from a female donor with Graves disease. The sequencing here drew on peripheral blood mononuclear cells (PBMCs), taken when the disease was refractory, from a patient treated with antithyroid drugs. The CDR3 DNA sequence: TGTGCCAGCAATCCTAGCGGCACAGATACGCAGTATTTT. Encoded protein: CASNPSGTDTQYF.